These 29 T cell receptor beta chains came from one sample sequenced in a study of identical twins (dated by TCRdb to the mid-2010s). The library came from 5' RACE. Sequencing relied on an Illumina HiSeq 2000. TCRdb trimmed the raw reads at Q25, called clones with MiXCR and kept productive beta chains. All rows with the same CDR3 protein become a single entry with the most common DNA and genes. Present in this sample are 410,000 or so distinct CDR3 sequences, roughly 20% of which were seen just once. The top ten clones comprise around 12% of the sample. The sample was naive T cells sorted from blood. The sample's cell subset or site, from its label and the paper: cells isolated with a human naive T-cell isolation kit. The receptor source for this set is a man over 45 in good health.

In this sample, this clonotype turned up many times. The chain has TRBV3-1 and TRBJ2-2, with D tentatively TRBD2 (5 bases). The germline gives CDR1 LGHDT, CDR2 YNNKEL (reference sequence). The V gene lost 4 bases and the J gene lost 5 bases, with 11 bases spanning the gap. The CDR3 spans 14 residues. The CDR3 sequence: CASSPGGWTGELFF. DNA for the CDR3: TGTGCCAGCAGCCCCGGAGGTTGGACCGGGGAGCTGTTTTTT.

The rearrangement uses TRBV4-2 and TRBJ2-1; D not certain. The V and J ends lost 0 bases and 7 bases respectively, with 4 bases between them. This CDR3 spans 12 amino acids. CDR1 and CDR2 (germline): LGHNA, YNFKEQ. The DNA of the CDR3 is TGTGCCAGCAGCCAAGATTGGAATGAGCAGTTCTTC. As protein: CASSQDWNEQFF.

This clonotype has ten or more counts. V gene TRBV7-9 combines with J gene TRBJ2-7; 10 bases are a match to TRBD1. Germline trimming cut 3 bases from V and 4 bases from J; bases unmatched to any gene: 9. CDR1 and CDR2 (germline): SEHNR, FQNEAQ (reference sequence). The CDR3 has 16 amino acids. The CDR3 DNA reads TGTGCCAGCAGCTTTCAGGCGGGACAGGGGAATTACGAGCAGTACTTC. Translating gives CASSFQAGQGNYEQYF. The variable domain in full, with the rest retrieved from reference TRBV7-9 and TRBJ2-7, is DTGVSQNPRHKITKRGQNVTFRCDPISEHNRLYWYRQTLGQGPEFLTYFQNEAQLEKSRLLSDRFSAERPKGSFSTLEIQRTEQGDSAMYLCASSFQAGQGNYEQYFGPGTRLTVT.

This clonotype was counted at least ten times. The chain carries TRBV20-1 and TRBJ2-7; tentatively, D is TRBD1 (7 bases). V gave up 0 bases and J gave up 3 bases, with 21 bases separating them. This CDR3 comprises 17 residues. Germline V lookup: CDR1 DFQATT, CDR2 SNEGSKA (reference sequence). CDR3 sequence: CSARDTLGRGDIYEQYF. As DNA, the CDR3 is TGCAGTGCTAGAGATACCCTGGGCAGGGGGGACATCTACGAGCAGTACTTC.

V is TRBV20-1 and J is TRBJ1-5; D is unresolved. The V gene's germline CDR1 is DFQATT and CDR2 SNEGSKA (reference sequence). V lost 4 bases and J lost 7, with 11 bases in between. The CDR3 extends over 12 amino acids. The CDR3: CSAKEAGQPQHF. In DNA form, the CDR3 reads TGCAGTGCTAAAGAAGCGGGACAGCCCCAGCATTTT.

Ten or more counts support this clonotype. The genes are TRBV6-2 or TRBV6-3 and TRBJ1-5; the D gene is possibly TRBD1 (5 bases). Germline V gene sequence: CDR1 MNHEY, CDR2 SVGEGT. Trimming removed 2 bases from V and 7 bases from J, with 15 bases in between. The CDR3 length is 15 residues. The CDR3 bases are TGTGCCAGCAGTTACATAGGCTCAGGGTTGCAGCCCCAGCATTTT. Its protein product is CASSYIGSGLQPQHF.

The rearrangement joins TRBV9 to TRBJ2-2, with D perhaps TRBD1 or TRBD2 (5 bases each). Germline V gives CDR1 SGDLS, CDR2 YYNGEE. There are 19 residues in the CDR3. The V end was cut by 3 bases, the J end by 4 bases, with 25 bases between. CDR3 in amino acids: CASSAAAGAPVPPTGELFF. In nucleotides, the CDR3 is TGTGCCAGCAGCGCCGCTGCCGGGGCCCCGGTCCCGCCCACCGGGGAGCTGTTTTTT. The whole variable domain, remainder taken from reference TRBV9 and TRBJ2-2, is DSGVTQTPKHLITATGQRVTLRCSPRSGDLSVYWYQQSLDQGLQFLIQYYNGEERAKGNILERFSAQQFPDLHSELNLSSLELGDSALYFCASSAAAGAPVPPTGELFFGEGSRLTVL.

At least ten counts were recorded for this clonotype. J is TRBJ2-2 and V is TRBV29-1; D not certain. The CDR3 length is 13 residues. The V and J ends lost 0 bases and 3 bases respectively, with 5 bases between them. Looked up from germline, CDR1 is SQVTM and CDR2 is ANQGSEA. The CDR3 sequence is CSVEDQDTGELFF. Here the CDR3 DNA reads TGCAGCGTTGAAGATCAAGACACCGGGGAGCTGTTTTTT.

This clonotype was seen ten or more times. This chain uses TRBV28 with TRBJ2-7; D is possibly TRBD1 (6 bases). CDR1 and CDR2 from the germline V gene are MDHEN and SYDVKM. Trimming removed 5 bases at V and 2 bases at J, with 7 bases between. CDR3 length equals 12 residues. CDR3 bases: TGTGCCAGCAGTCGGACAGCCTACGAGCAGTACTTC. Amino acid sequence: CASSRTAYEQYF.

V usage is TRBV27 and J usage is TRBJ1-6; D unclear. Trimming left V 4 bases short and J 11 bases short, with 18 bases between. The CDR3 extends over 15 amino acids. Germline CDR1 MNHEY, CDR2 SMNVEV (reference sequence). This CDR3 reads CASSYRGRAEAPLHF. As DNA, the CDR3 is TGTGCCAGCAGTTACCGGGGTCGAGCTGAGGCACCCCTCCACTTT.

The V and J genes are TRBV20-1 and TRBJ1-2, with D tentatively TRBD1 (5 bases). The CDR3 extends over 13 amino acids. Trimming cost V 7 bases and J 2 bases, with 14 bases left between them. CDR1 DFQATT and CDR2 SNEGSKA come from the germline V gene (reference sequence). CDR3 coding DNA: TGCAGTGTTACTGACAGAAAAAACTATGGCTACACCTTC. It yields the protein CSVTDRKNYGYTF.

Only a few counts were recorded for this clonotype. This rearrangement joins TRBV29-1 to TRBJ2-7; TRBD1 agrees at 7 bases. J gave up 2 bases and V 3 bases, and 4 bases lay outside the gene matches. Germline V CDR1 and CDR2: SQVTM, ANQGSEA. The CDR3 is 13 amino acids. The CDR3 sequence: CSVEGTEAYEQYF. The CDR3 nucleotides read TGCAGCGTTGAGGGGACAGAAGCCTACGAGCAGTACTTC.

This clonotype was seen only once. This sequence joins TRBV29-1 and TRBJ1-1; D gene uncertain. Germline V CDR1 and CDR2: SQVTM, ANQGSEA. The CDR3 sequence is 13 residues long. Trimming stripped 3 bases from V and 7 bases from J, with 15 bases between. CDR3 DNA: TGCAGCGTTGATAGGAAAGCGCGAGGTGAAGCTTTCTTT. This codes for CSVDRKARGEAFF.

About this clonotype: A read error may be the cause here, since a much bigger clone is one base away. This rearrangement joins TRBV18 to TRBJ2-7; 7 bases are a match to TRBD1. Germline values: CDR1 KGHSH, CDR2 LQKENI. This CDR3 comprises 16 residues. The CDR3 DNA follows: TGTGCCAGGTCACCATTGGGTCAGGGGGACTCCTACGAGCAGTACTTC. This encodes CARSPLGQGDSYEQYF.

This clonotype was seen ten or more times. The genes are TRBV6-1 and TRBJ2-5, with 8 bases that match TRBD1. The CDR3 consists of 14 residues. CDR1 and CDR2 (germline): MNHNS, SASEGT. The J segment lost 1 base and the V segment lost 7 bases, leaving 5 bases of the junction unmatched. CDR3 in amino acids: CASNEQGGQETQYF. CDR3 bases: TGTGCCAGCAACGAACAGGGGGGCCAAGAGACCCAGTACTTC.

The CDR3 sequence is CASSPDTFNYGYTF. For the CDR3, the DNA is TGTGCCAGCAGCCCAGACACTTTCAACTATGGCTACACCTTC. The J gene is TRBJ1-2, the V gene TRBV2; D call uncertain. This CDR3 region has 14 residues. CDR1 SNHLY and CDR2 FYNNEI come from the germline V gene. The V and J ends lost 6 bases and 2 bases respectively, with 13 bases between them. The full variable domain, completed using reference TRBV2 and TRBJ1-2, is EPEVTQTPSHQVTQMGQEVILRCVPISNHLYFYWYRQILGQKVEFLVSFYNNEISEKSEIFDDQFSVERPDGSNFTLKIRSTKLEDSAMYFCASSPDTFNYGYTFGSGTRLTVV.

The chain is built from TRBV5-4 and TRBJ1-1; D is unresolved. The CDR3 has 13 amino acids. Germline CDR1 reads SGHNT; CDR2 reads YYREEE (reference sequence). Trimming removed 4 bases at V and 2 bases at J, with 9 bases between. This CDR3 is CASSKGFNTEAFF. The CDR3 bases are TGTGCCAGCAGCAAAGGGTTTAACACTGAAGCTTTCTTT.

This clonotype was observed at least ten times. The CDR3 bases are TGTGCCAGCAGTTCCGGACTAGCGGAAACTACCGGGGAGCTGTTTTTT. Its protein is CASSSGLAETTGELFF. The chain recombines TRBV12-3 or TRBV12-4 with TRBJ2-2; TRBD2 matches at 10 bases. This CDR3 comprises 16 residues. V gave up 4 bases and J gave up 5 bases; unmatched junction bases: 7.

The J gene is TRBJ2-4, the V gene TRBV19; possibly TRBD1 for D (5 bases). CDR3 length: 12 amino acids. Trimming shortened V by 2 bases and J by 8 bases, and 7 bases separated the two germline ends. Germline values: CDR1 LNHDA, CDR2 SQIVND (reference sequence). This chain's CDR3 is CASSIQGDIQYF. CDR3 bases: TGTGCCAGTAGTATACAGGGTGACATTCAGTACTTC.

The table lists this clonotype with a count of one. A read error may explain this, as a much larger clone is one base away. The rearrangement joins TRBV4-3 to TRBJ2-1; TRBD2 might be the D (6 bases). The CDR3 has 17 residues. Trimming left V 8 bases short and J 3 bases short, with 23 bases between. The germline V gene encodes CDR1 LGHNA and CDR2 YSLEER. DNA of the CDR3: TGCGCCAGCGGCCCGAAAGCGTATCGGGAGAGCTACAATGAGCAGTTCTTC. It specifies CASGPKAYRESYNEQFF.

This clonotype was observed a handful of times. The V and J genes are TRBV4-3 and TRBJ2-3; 7 positions agree with TRBD2. The CDR3 has 16 amino acids. Germline CDR1 LGHNA, CDR2 YSLEER. V lost 3 bases, J lost 3 bases, and 9 bases stayed unmatched. Written as DNA, the CDR3 is TGCGCCAGCAGCCAGAGGCCCGGGGAGGGAACAGATACGCAGTATTTT. This translates into CASSQRPGEGTDTQYF.

The J gene is TRBJ1-6, the V gene TRBV6-5; D is unclear. The CDR3 runs 16 residues. Germline CDR1 and CDR2: MNHEY and SVGAGI. V was pared by 0 bases and J by 5 bases, with 11 bases between. The CDR3 loop reads CASSYSVGSDNSPLHF. CDR3 DNA: TGTGCCAGCAGTTACTCAGTCGGGTCGGATAATTCACCCCTCCACTTT.

In this sample, this clonotype turned up a few times. This rearrangement joins TRBV9 to TRBJ2-2, with a weak D call TRBD2 (6 bases). The CDR3 covers 16 residues. The V gene's germline CDR1 is SGDLS and CDR2 YYNGEE. Trimming pared 3 bases from V and 3 bases from J, leaving 15 bases between. The CDR3 nucleotides are TGTGCCAGCAGCGACTCCCCCCGGGAGCACACCGGGGAGCTGTTTTTT. This translates into CASSDSPREHTGELFF.

The table lists this clonotype with many counts. V gene TRBV7-9 combines with J gene TRBJ2-4; weak D call: TRBD1 (5 bases). Trimming left V 3 bases short and J 0 bases short, with 9 bases between. Per germline, CDR1 SEHNR and CDR2 FQNEAQ (reference sequence). The CDR3 loop spans 15 amino acids. As DNA, the CDR3 is TGTGCCAGCAGCTTGCAGACAGAAGCCAAAAACATTCAGTACTTC. It codes for CASSLQTEAKNIQYF.

The chain combines TRBV4-3 with TRBJ2-7, with 10 bases identical to TRBD2. Trimming took 2 bases from V and 5 from J; bases not matched to a gene: 6. This CDR3 contains 15 residues. CDR1 and CDR2 (germline): LGHNA, YSLEER. The CDR3 DNA is TGCGCCAGCAGCCAAAGCGGGAGGGCCTCGGACGAGCAGTACTTC. It is translated as CASSQSGRASDEQYF.

The sample holds many counts of this clonotype. This chain joins TRBV9 and TRBJ1-2; D might be TRBD1 (5 bases). CDR1 is SGDLS, CDR2 YYNGEE, per germline. Trimming shortened V by 0 bases and J by 2 bases, and 11 bases separated the two germline ends. This CDR3 has 15 amino acids. The CDR3 here is CASSVAAQGNYGYTF. Here the CDR3 DNA reads TGTGCCAGCAGCGTAGCTGCCCAGGGCAACTATGGCTACACCTTC.

The gene calls are TRBV9 and TRBJ2-5; TRBD1 agrees at 8 bases. The CDR3 loop spans 15 amino acids. V trimming: 7 bases; J trimming: 4 bases; junction bases outside the gene matches: 12. Germline-derived CDR1 and CDR2 are SGDLS and YYNGEE. This CDR3 is CASGPSAGGAETQYF. The CDR3 DNA sequence: TGTGCCAGCGGCCCGAGCGCAGGGGGCGCAGAGACCCAGTACTTC.

This clonotype was recorded at least ten times. This chain links TRBV27 with TRBJ2-1; TRBD2 matches at 14 bases. The CDR3 is 15 residues long. Losses at the gene ends were 6 bases for V and 12 bases for J; bases not matched to a gene: 10. CDR1 and CDR2 from the germline V gene are MNHEY and SMNVEV (reference sequence). Here the CDR3 reads CASRTGTSGREGQFF. The CDR3 nucleotides read TGTGCCAGCAGGACCGGGACTAGCGGGAGAGAAGGGCAGTTCTTC.

The CDR3 loop reads CASRRTGGSNQPQHF. In DNA form, the CDR3 reads TGTGCCAGCAGGAGAACCGGGGGCAGCAATCAGCCCCAGCATTTT. The genes are TRBV27 and TRBJ1-5; a possible D gene is TRBD1 (6 bases). This CDR3 spans 15 amino acids. CDR1 and CDR2 (germline): MNHEY, SMNVEV (reference sequence). V lost 6 bases and J lost 1, with 13 bases in between.